Presented here are 18 T cell receptor beta chains from one specimen sequenced in a study of beta chain features in type 1 diabetes. Points from the study as a whole: Significant though moderate, a shortening of TCRB CDR3s appeared in all four CD4+ subsets of Type 1 diabetes patients.

Antigens for these TCRs are unknown. The isolated RNA, all of it, was reverse transcribed, so expressed TCRB transcripts were what got sequenced. Libraries were prepared by immunoSEQ multiplex PCR; TCRdb keeps only in-frame clonotypes and omits some of them. The table includes a few hundred thousand clones, about a sixth detected once. Sequenced: naive CD4+ T cells from blood. These receptors originate from a man aged 25-40 years with type 1 diabetes.

The chain has TRBV7-2 and TRBJ1-1; D remains ambiguous. This CDR3 region has 12 residues. V dropped 2 bases and J dropped 4 bases, with 5 bases sitting between them. Germline lookup yields CDR1 SGHTA and CDR2 FQGNSA. CDR3 in DNA: TGTGCCAGCAGCTTACAGGTCACTGAAGCTTTCTTT. Amino acids: CASSLQVTEAFF.

In its sample, this clone was seen a few times. This chain joins TRBV15 and TRBJ2-5; no definite D call. The CDR3 covers 11 residues. From germline, CDR1 is LNHNV and CDR2 YYDKDF (reference sequence). Trimming shortened V by 4 bases and J by 0 bases, and 0 bases separated the two germline ends. The CDR3, as DNA: TGTGCCACCAGCAACCAAGAGACCCAGTACTTC. Its protein is CATSNQETQYF.

On this clone: Other DNA sequences from this sample encode an identical CDR3 as well. The genes are TRBV28 and TRBJ2-1, with 7 bases fitting TRBD1. The V gene's germline CDR1 is MDHEN and CDR2 SYDVKM. The length of the CDR3 is 12 residues. Trimming at V came to 6 bases and at J to 8 bases, leaving 4 bases not matched to a gene. This chain's CDR3 is CASSVTGDEQFF. CDR3 bases: TGTGCCAGCAGCGTAACAGGGGATGAGCAGTTCTTC.

This rearrangement joins TRBV9 to TRBJ1-2; D call uncertain. With 4 bases removed from V and 6 bases from J, the gap between germline ends came to 13 bases. This CDR3 is 13 amino acids long. Per germline, CDR1 SGDLS and CDR2 YYNGEE. CDR3 DNA: TGTGCCAGCAGCCCCGGTGGGCCGGATGGCTACACCTTC. Its protein is CASSPGGPDGYTF.

Concerning this clone itself: The sample has other DNA sequences that encode this CDR3 too. This chain uses TRBV30 with TRBJ2-7; D call uncertain. V was shortened by 3 bases and J by 2 bases, with 5 bases between the two germline ends. Germline-derived CDR1 and CDR2 are GTSNPN and SVGIG (reference sequence). The CDR3 is 11 amino acids. The CDR3: CAWSVAYEQYF. CDR3 coding DNA: TGTGCCTGGAGCGTAGCCTACGAGCAGTACTTC.

The chain has TRBV30 and TRBJ2-3; tentative D call: TRBD2 (5 bases). V was cut by 8 bases and J by 2 bases, with 17 bases left in between. Germline CDR1 is GTSNPN and CDR2 is SVGIG (reference sequence). CDR3 size: 14 residues. CDR3 amino acids: CARSAGLTTDTQYF. The CDR3, as DNA: TGTGCCCGATCCGCCGGACTTACCACAGATACGCAGTATTTT.

The chain joins TRBV7-2 to TRBJ2-7, with TRBD1 identical over 7 bases. CDR1 SGHTA and CDR2 FQGNSA come from the germline V gene. The trim removed 5 bases at V and 8 bases at J, leaving 12 bases unmatched. This CDR3 region has 14 residues. The CDR3 DNA reads TGTGCCAGCAGCCAAGGGGGCCCCTATAGTCAGCAGTACTTC. Protein sequence: CASSQGGPYSQQYF.

The chain employs TRBV15 and TRBJ1-2; no reliable D call. The V gene's germline CDR1 is LNHNV and CDR2 YYDKDF (reference sequence). Trimming took 1 base from V and 4 from J, leaving 10 bases between them. This CDR3 is 14 amino acids long. The CDR3: CATSRVGRSYGYTF. The DNA for the CDR3 is TGTGCCACCAGCAGAGTAGGACGGAGCTATGGCTACACCTTC.

This clone was seen only a few times. The sample carries other DNA sequences with the same CDR3. The chain is built from TRBV28 and TRBJ2-1; D is unresolved. Germline CDR1 reads MDHEN; CDR2 reads SYDVKM. V dropped 5 bases and J dropped 2 bases, with 1 base sitting between them. The CDR3 length is 11 residues. CDR3 in DNA: TGTGCCAGCAGTCCCTACAATGAGCAGTTCTTC. As protein: CASSPYNEQFF.

This chain joins TRBV6-5 and TRBJ2-7; D tentatively fits TRBD1 or TRBD2 (6 bases each). The CDR3 spans 15 residues. V was clipped by 5 bases and J by 5 bases, with 19 bases between them. CDR1 is MNHEY and CDR2 is SVGAGI in the germline V gene. The CDR3 nucleotides read TGTGCCAGCAGTGTCTGGGGGGCGCAGGGCGACGAGCAGTACTTC. Translating it yields CASSVWGAQGDEQYF.

This clone has a handful of counts. The chain carries TRBV29-1 and TRBJ2-2, with TRBD1 as a possible D gene (5 bases). CDR3 length: 13 residues. Per the germline V gene, CDR1 is SQVTM and CDR2 is ANQGSEA. With 6 bases removed from V and 8 bases from J, the gap between germline ends came to 16 bases. CDR3 loop: CSVVRGVGGELFF. The CDR3 DNA sequence: TGCAGCGTAGTAAGGGGCGTAGGAGGGGAGCTGTTTTTT.

This clone was observed a handful of times. Other DNA sequences in the sample encode the same CDR3. The rearrangement uses TRBV5-1 and TRBJ2-1; 9 bases agree with TRBD1. From germline, CDR1 is SGHRS and CDR2 YFSETQ. Losses at the gene ends were 0 bases for V and 7 bases for J; bases not matched to a gene: 5. The length of the CDR3 is 15 residues. CDR3 nucleotides: TGCGCCAGCAGCTTGGGAGGGACAGGGCCAAATGAGCAGTTCTTC. This codes for CASSLGGTGPNEQFF. The full variable domain, its missing parts supplied by reference TRBV5-1 and TRBJ2-1, is KAGVTQTPRYLIKTRGQQVTLSCSPISGHRSVSWYQQTPGQGLQFLFEYFSETQRNKGNFPGRFSGRQFSNSRSEMNVSTLELGDSALYLCASSLGGTGPNEQFFGPGTRLTVL.

The sample holds a few counts of this clone. The chain links TRBV29-1 to TRBJ2-7; D unclear. V dropped 1 base and J dropped 7 bases, with 2 bases sitting between them. CDR1 is SQVTM, CDR2 ANQGSEA, per germline. This CDR3 is built from 9 residues. In DNA, the CDR3 is TGCAGCGTTGAAGGGGAGCAGTACTTC. Translation gives CSVEGEQYF.

This clone was recorded a few times. The V and J genes are TRBV14 and TRBJ2-2; no reliable D call. The CDR3 has 14 residues. Trimming took 0 bases from V and 1 from J, leaving 3 bases between them. Germline V gene sequence: CDR1 SGHDN, CDR2 FVKESK. CDR3 nucleotides: TGTGCCAGCAGCCAAGATTGGAACACCGGGGAGCTGTTTTTT. This translates into CASSQDWNTGELFF.

V is TRBV28 and J is TRBJ2-2; D is perhaps TRBD1 (5 bases). V lost 6 bases and J 4 bases, leaving 12 bases between the germline ends. This CDR3 is built from 14 residues. Germline CDR1 reads MDHEN; CDR2 reads SYDVKM. The CDR3 protein is CASRVQGPTGELFF. The CDR3 nucleotides read TGTGCCAGCAGGGTCCAGGGCCCCACCGGGGAGCTGTTTTTT.

This clone has a handful of counts. The chain employs TRBV30 and TRBJ2-3, with 8 bases lining up with TRBD2. With 1 base clipped from V and 5 bases from J, the junction kept 17 bases outside the gene matches. The germline gives CDR1 GTSNPN, CDR2 SVGIG (reference sequence). The CDR3 is 18 residues long. The CDR3 protein is CAWSASRGRPLGGDTQYF. The DNA for the CDR3 is TGTGCCTGGAGTGCGTCTCGCGGGAGGCCCCTCGGGGGAGATACGCAGTATTTT.

This chain connects TRBV5-4 to TRBJ2-5, with TRBD2 matching 10 bases. Germline V gene sequence: CDR1 SGHNT, CDR2 YYREEE (reference sequence). J was trimmed by 5 bases and V by 5 bases; bases with no gene match: 3. This CDR3 is built from 13 residues. CDR3: CASSTTSGETQYF. The DNA of the CDR3 is TGTGCCAGCAGTACGACTAGCGGGGAGACCCAGTACTTC.

This clone was observed a handful of times. The genes are TRBV25-1 and TRBJ2-2, with D possibly matching TRBD2 (6 bases). The germline gives CDR1 MGHDK, CDR2 SYGVNS. The V gene lost 6 bases and the J gene lost 3 bases, with 17 bases spanning the gap. This CDR3 has 16 amino acids. The DNA for the CDR3 is TGTGCCAGCAGCTACCGAAGGCGGGGTTACACCGGGGAGCTGTTTTTT. Its translation: CASSYRRRGYTGELFF.